Below, one T cell receptor (beta chain) is given with its context. The table came from immunoSEQ multiplex PCR; TCRdb's copy has only in-frame clones and leaves some out. This table holds about 380,000 clones, 85% to 95% found once. The data are from a study of shared T cell receptors in the human thymus. The germline gives CDR1 SGHNT, CDR2 YYREEE (reference sequence). The CDR3 is 16 residues long. V lost 0 bases to trimming and J lost 4 bases; unmatched junction nucleotides: 5. The source is a human donor. Sequencing was done on a sample of thymocytes. The V gene is TRBV5-4, the J gene TRBJ2-7; TRBD2 matches at 12 bases. The CDR3 loop is CASSLGLAGEVYEQYF. The CDR3 coding sequence is TGTGCCAGCAGCTTGGGACTAGCGGGAGAGGTTTACGAGCAGTACTTC.